These 27 T cell receptor beta chains were all obtained from the same sample, sequenced in a study of identical twins. Using its own MiXCR run on the 5' RACE reads, TCRdb lists one record per CDR3 protein. There are roughly 480,000 distinct CDR3 sequences in the sample; around 24% occur only once, and 2.5% to 3.5% lies in the top ten. The same sample was also studied in work on T cells expressing NK-cell markers.

Sequencing was performed on CD4+ T cells sorted from blood. These TCRs come from a woman aged 18-29 years in good health.

This sequence joins TRBV12-3 or TRBV12-4 and TRBJ2-7; a weak D match, TRBD2 (5 bases). The CDR3 has 13 amino acids. Trimming left V 3 bases short and J 5 bases short, with 11 bases between. The DNA of the CDR3 is TGTGCCAGCAGTTTGAAGAGGGTCCACGAGCAGTACTTC. Its protein product is CASSLKRVHEQYF.

This clonotype has only a few counts. The chain links TRBV5-1 to TRBJ2-1; 14 bases align to TRBD2. V dropped 3 bases and J dropped 4; count of bases not matched to a gene: 6. The CDR3 sequence is 17 residues long. Germline V gene sequence: CDR1 SGHRS, CDR2 YFSETQ. CDR3 sequence (DNA): TGCGCCAGCAGCTCGGGACTAGCGGGGGCCGATTACAATGAGCAGTTCTTC. Its translation is CASSSGLAGADYNEQFF.

The chain employs TRBV20-1 and TRBJ1-6; the D gene is possibly TRBD1 (6 bases). CDR1 is DFQATT and CDR2 is SNEGSKA in the germline V gene (reference sequence). The V end lost 0 bases, the J end lost 6 bases, and 18 bases lay between the germline ends. This CDR3 region has 17 residues. The CDR3 DNA is TGCAGTGCTAGAGATATGGGCACAGGGTGGAGTAATTCACCCCTCCACTTT. Its protein product is CSARDMGTGWSNSPLHF.

The rearrangement joins TRBV20-1 to TRBJ2-2; a weak D match, TRBD2 (6 bases). Trimming left V 2 bases short and J 0 bases short, with 10 bases between. Per germline, CDR1 DFQATT and CDR2 SNEGSKA (reference sequence). This CDR3 spans 15 amino acids. In DNA, the CDR3 is TGCAGTGCTAGAAATCCGGGGGCGAACACCGGGGAGCTGTTTTTT. Translating gives CSARNPGANTGELFF.

The V gene is TRBV19, the J gene TRBJ1-3; the D is unclear. The V gene's germline CDR1 is LNHDA and CDR2 SQIVND (reference sequence). Trimming took 7 bases from V and 0 from J, leaving 10 bases between them. This CDR3 is 14 amino acids long. For the CDR3, the DNA is TGTGCCAGTACCCTTGACCCCTCTGGAAACACCATATATTTT. Protein sequence: CASTLDPSGNTIYF.

This clonotype was recorded a few times. The V and J genes are TRBV19 and TRBJ2-1; D unclear. The CDR3 sequence is 11 residues long. V dropped 3 bases and J dropped 7 bases, with 4 bases sitting between them. Germline values: CDR1 LNHDA, CDR2 SQIVND (reference sequence). CDR3 nucleotide sequence: TGTGCCAGTAGTATTCGAAATGAGCAGTTCTTC. This codes for CASSIRNEQFF.

This clonotype was counted only a few times. V is TRBV29-1 and J is TRBJ1-1, with TRBD1 matching over 7 bases. Germline-derived CDR1 and CDR2 are SQVTM and ANQGSEA. This CDR3 has 12 amino acids. CDR3 protein: CRATGYGTEAFF. CDR3 nucleotides: TGCAGGGCGACAGGGTATGGCACTGAAGCTTTCTTT. Filled out from reference TRBV29-1 and TRBJ1-1, the complete variable domain reads SAVISQKPSRDICQRGTSLTIQCQVDSQVTMMFWYRQQPGQSLTLIATANQGSEATYESGFVIDKFPISRPNLTFSTLTVSNMSPEDSSIYLCRATGYGTEAFFGQGTRLTVV.

V usage is TRBV5-1 and J usage is TRBJ2-7, with 15 bases aligning to TRBD2. V dropped 5 bases and J dropped 0; count of bases not matched to a gene: 18. In germline, CDR1 is SGHRS, CDR2 YFSETQ. The CDR3 is 21 residues long. The DNA for the CDR3 is TGCGCCAGCAGTCCGGGACTAGCGGGAGGTATCCGCTTCAATAGCTCCTACGAGCAGTACTTC. Protein: CASSPGLAGGIRFNSSYEQYF.

This clonotype has more than one count but fewer than ten. This chain joins TRBV29-1 and TRBJ2-5, with D perhaps matching TRBD1 (6 bases). The CDR3 length is 12 residues. V gave up 4 bases and J gave up 5 bases, with 11 bases separating them. Germline V CDR1 and CDR2: SQVTM, ANQGSEA. The CDR3 DNA reads TGCAGCGTTGTTTCACAGGGTGAGACCCAGTACTTC. Translating it yields CSVVSQGETQYF.

The chain joins TRBV6-2 or TRBV6-3 to TRBJ2-7, with D maybe TRBD2 (6 bases). The CDR3 spans 13 residues. Trimming shortened V by 11 bases and J by 3 bases, and 17 bases separated the two germline ends. Germline V gene data show CDR1 as MNHEY and CDR2 as SVGEGT. The CDR3: CAAHGGPIYEQYF. Written as DNA, the CDR3 is TGTGCCGCCCACGGGGGTCCCATCTACGAGCAGTACTTC.

This clonotype was seen more than once but under ten times. The chain links TRBV5-6 to TRBJ1-6; D is possibly TRBD1 (5 bases). V was pared by 4 bases and J by 9 bases, with 11 bases between. The CDR3 is 13 amino acids. Germline V gives CDR1 SGHDT, CDR2 YYEEEE. The chain's CDR3 is CASSLGRFSPLHF. Here the CDR3 DNA reads TGTGCCAGCAGCCTGGGACGGTTTTCACCCCTCCACTTT.

This clonotype was seen only a few times. The V and J genes are TRBV5-1 and TRBJ2-3; 8 nucleotides match TRBD2. The V and J ends lost 0 bases and 4 bases, in that order; junction bases with no gene match: 7. Germline-derived CDR1 and CDR2 are SGHRS and YFSETQ. The CDR3 length is 16 residues. CDR3 sequence: CASSLAAGGRPDTQYF. The CDR3 nucleotides read TGCGCCAGCAGCTTGGCCGCGGGGGGCCGTCCAGATACGCAGTATTTT. The full variable domain, its missing parts supplied by reference TRBV5-1 and TRBJ2-3, is KAGVTQTPRYLIKTRGQQVTLSCSPISGHRSVSWYQQTPGQGLQFLFEYFSETQRNKGNFPGRFSGRQFSNSRSEMNVSTLELGDSALYLCASSLAAGGRPDTQYFGPGTRLTVL.

J is TRBJ2-5 and V is TRBV2; no definite D call. The V end lost 6 bases, the J end lost 4 bases, and 12 bases lay between the germline ends. The CDR3 is 13 amino acids. Germline values: CDR1 SNHLY, CDR2 FYNNEI. This CDR3 reads CASSGRTTETQYF. The CDR3 DNA sequence: TGTGCCAGCAGCGGAAGAACCACAGAGACCCAGTACTTC.

A note on this clonotype: Germline and junction disagree at one end, which may indicate a read error. J is TRBJ2-1 and V is TRBV7-2, with 8 bases fitting TRBD2. Germline lookup yields CDR1 SGHTA and CDR2 FQGNSA. This CDR3 spans 14 amino acids. CDR3 bases: TGTGCCGGCAGCTTGACTAGCGATAATCCTGAGCAGTTCTTC. This translates into CAGSLTSDNPEQFF.

The chain couples TRBV9 to TRBJ2-2; D gene ambiguous. Germline V gives CDR1 SGDLS, CDR2 YYNGEE. This CDR3 is built from 14 residues. V lost 5 bases and J lost 0, with 8 bases in between. The CDR3 protein is CASRETSNTGELFF. DNA for the CDR3: TGTGCCAGCAGAGAGACGTCGAACACCGGGGAGCTGTTTTTT.

This clonotype was observed a few times. The chain carries TRBV7-2 and TRBJ2-2; D gene ambiguous. This CDR3 has 14 residues. Germline CDR1 and CDR2: SGHTA and FQGNSA. The V gene lost 5 bases and the J gene lost 7 bases, with 14 bases spanning the gap. The CDR3 spells CASSAGSWLGELFF. Written as DNA, the CDR3 is TGTGCCAGCAGCGCCGGAAGTTGGCTCGGGGAGCTGTTTTTT.

This clonotype has a count of ten or more. The J gene is TRBJ1-1, the V gene TRBV27; TRBD1 agrees at 7 bases. The V and J ends lost 0 bases and 2 bases, in that order; junction bases with no gene match: 3. CDR1 and CDR2 from the germline V gene are MNHEY and SMNVEV (reference sequence). The CDR3 is 15 residues long. Here the CDR3 reads CASSLSSGGNTEAFF. The CDR3 DNA is TGTGCCAGCAGTTTATCGTCAGGGGGTAACACTGAAGCTTTCTTT.

This clonotype turned up a few times. The chain joins TRBV12-3 or TRBV12-4 to TRBJ2-7; D may be TRBD1 (5 bases). The CDR3 is 14 amino acids. With 2 bases removed from V and 6 bases from J, the gap between germline ends came to 14 bases. The CDR3 is CASSLRQGWAEQYF. CDR3 bases: TGTGCCAGCAGTTTACGGCAGGGATGGGCCGAGCAGTACTTC.

The chain couples TRBV7-2 to TRBJ2-3; D perhaps matches TRBD2 (6 bases). Trimming pared 1 base from V and 4 bases from J, leaving 9 bases between. This CDR3 has 14 amino acids. Germline V gene sequence: CDR1 SGHTA, CDR2 FQGNSA. The CDR3 DNA sequence: TGTGCCAGCAGCTTAGGGGGGGTTGCAGATACGCAGTATTTT. This sequence encodes CASSLGGVADTQYF.

Only one count was recorded for this clonotype. The J gene is TRBJ2-6, the V gene TRBV10-2; 8 nucleotides align to TRBD1. The CDR3 has 17 residues. The J segment lost 0 bases and the V segment lost 5 bases, leaving 6 bases of the junction unmatched. Germline assignment: CDR1 WSHSY and CDR2 SAAADI. The CDR3 spells CASSTTGAFSGANVLTF. CDR3 nucleotide sequence: TGCGCCAGCAGTACGACAGGGGCATTCTCTGGGGCCAACGTCCTGACTTTC.

V is TRBV5-1 and J is TRBJ2-3; possible D gene TRBD2, 7 bases. The V end was cut by 4 bases, the J end by 3 bases, with 18 bases between. This CDR3 has 16 amino acids. Germline-derived CDR1 and CDR2 are SGHRS and YFSETQ. The CDR3 DNA reads as TGCGCCAGCAGCCCGACAGTGGGGGGGGCAACAGATACGCAGTATTTT. Translated: CASSPTVGGATDTQYF.

This chain connects TRBV7-2 to TRBJ2-1, with D perhaps matching TRBD2 (6 bases). The CDR3 loop spans 16 amino acids. The V end lost 5 bases, the J end lost 0 bases, and 14 bases lay between the germline ends. Germline CDR1 reads SGHTA; CDR2 reads FQGNSA. CDR3 loop: CASSMIGGTSYNEQFF. In nucleotides, the CDR3 is TGTGCCAGCAGCATGATCGGCGGGACCTCCTACAATGAGCAGTTCTTC.

This clonotype occurred a few times. The V and J genes are TRBV6-5 and TRBJ1-2, with D uncertain. The length of the CDR3 is 12 residues. V gave up 6 bases and J gave up 4 bases, with 9 bases separating them. Germline lookup yields CDR1 MNHEY and CDR2 SVGAGI. The CDR3 loop reads CASSRTAYGYTF. In nucleotides, the CDR3 is TGTGCCAGCAGCCGGACGGCCTATGGCTACACCTTC.

This clonotype was seen repeatedly, ten times or more. The chain recombines TRBV20-1 with TRBJ2-7; TRBD2 aligns across 13 bases. CDR1 is DFQATT, CDR2 SNEGSKA, per germline (reference sequence). The junction had 4 bases not matched to a gene; V was cut back by 6 bases and J by 2 bases. The CDR3 is 14 residues long. CDR3 sequence reads: CSAQTSGRPYEQYF. The CDR3 DNA is TGCAGTGCGCAGACTAGCGGGAGGCCCTACGAGCAGTACTTC.

V gene TRBV20-1 combines with J gene TRBJ2-1, with D perhaps being TRBD1 or TRBD2 (5 bases each). Germline assignment: CDR1 DFQATT and CDR2 SNEGSKA (reference sequence). V lost 6 bases and J 4 bases, leaving 22 bases between the germline ends. The CDR3 totals 16 residues. The CDR3 bases are TGCAGTGCCAACGAGGGGAGCGGAGGCGGATACAATGAGCAGTTCTTC. This encodes CSANEGSGGGYNEQFF.

V gene TRBV6-1 combines with J gene TRBJ2-5; weak D call: TRBD2 (5 bases). This CDR3 spans 13 amino acids. Germline V gene sequence: CDR1 MNHNS, CDR2 SASEGT. The V end lost 11 bases, the J end lost 0 bases, and 13 bases lay between the germline ends. The CDR3 region has the DNA TGTGCCGTGAGGGTCTGGTACCAAGAGACCCAGTACTTC. It codes for CAVRVWYQETQYF.

This clonotype came up many times. The chain employs TRBV24-1 and TRBJ1-5; 9 nucleotides align to TRBD1. With 4 bases clipped from V and 3 bases from J, the junction kept 9 bases outside the gene matches. The CDR3 is 17 amino acids. Germline lookup yields CDR1 KGHDR and CDR2 SFDVKD. DNA of the CDR3: TGTGCCACCAGTGACCGGGACGGACAGGGGTTCAATCAGCCCCAGCATTTT. Amino acid sequence: CATSDRDGQGFNQPQHF.